The 5 T cell receptor delta chains listed next were all sequenced from one sample in a study of gamma-delta T cells after stem cell transplantation. TCRdb made new clone calls on the RT-PCR reads using CATT. Its listing shows around 60 delta-chain clones. Sequencing used gamma-delta T cells. The receptors derive from a human donor. It is not recorded whose cells these are; they may come from a transplant donor. This table probably holds off-target reads from a library built for another chain.

This chain connects TRDV2 to TRDJ1; 10 bases map to TRDD3. Germline V gene sequence: CDR1 GEAIGNYY, CDR2 EKD. This CDR3 is 16 amino acids long. V dropped 3 bases and J dropped 2; count of bases not matched to a gene: 8. In nucleotides, the CDR3 is TGTGCCTGTGACGGACTGGGGGATGGGTTTACCGATAAACTCATCTTT. Residues: CACDGLGDGFTDKLIF.

CDR3 DNA: TGTGCCTGTGACACCGTCGGGGCACACACCGATAAACTCATCTTT. Translating it yields CACDTVGAHTDKLIF. The V and J genes are TRDV2 and TRDJ1; D gene ambiguous. Germline V gene data show CDR1 as GEAIGNYY and CDR2 as EKD. With 0 bases removed from V and 0 bases from J, the gap between germline ends came to 10 bases. This CDR3 has 15 amino acids.

This sequence joins TRDV2 and TRDJ3, with 13 bases matching TRDD3. Germline loops: CDR1 GEAIGNYY, CDR2 EKD. The length of the CDR3 is 20 residues. V dropped 3 bases and J dropped 0; count of bases not matched to a gene: 7. CDR3 DNA sequence: TGTGCCTGTGACCTTACTGGGGGATACGCGAGCTCCTGGGACACCCGACAGATGTTTTTC. It codes for CACDLTGGYASSWDTRQMFF.

This chain connects TRDV2 to TRDJ1; D is possibly TRDD3 (5 bases). The CDR3 totals 14 residues. The V end was cut by 1 base, the J end by 4 bases, with 12 bases between. The germline CDR1 and CDR2 sequences are GEAIGNYY and EKD. The CDR3 sequence: CACDTAGSRDKLIF. The DNA of the CDR3 is TGTGCCTGTGACACGGCGGGATCCCGCGATAAACTCATCTTT.

The V call is TRDV2, the J call TRDJ3; unclear D gene. This CDR3 has 15 residues. The V and J ends lost 2 bases and 2 bases respectively, with 6 bases between them. CDR1 is GEAIGNYY, CDR2 EKD, per germline. DNA of the CDR3: TGTGCCTGTGACAGGATGACCTGGGACACCCGACAGATGTTTTTC. As protein: CACDRMTWDTRQMFF.